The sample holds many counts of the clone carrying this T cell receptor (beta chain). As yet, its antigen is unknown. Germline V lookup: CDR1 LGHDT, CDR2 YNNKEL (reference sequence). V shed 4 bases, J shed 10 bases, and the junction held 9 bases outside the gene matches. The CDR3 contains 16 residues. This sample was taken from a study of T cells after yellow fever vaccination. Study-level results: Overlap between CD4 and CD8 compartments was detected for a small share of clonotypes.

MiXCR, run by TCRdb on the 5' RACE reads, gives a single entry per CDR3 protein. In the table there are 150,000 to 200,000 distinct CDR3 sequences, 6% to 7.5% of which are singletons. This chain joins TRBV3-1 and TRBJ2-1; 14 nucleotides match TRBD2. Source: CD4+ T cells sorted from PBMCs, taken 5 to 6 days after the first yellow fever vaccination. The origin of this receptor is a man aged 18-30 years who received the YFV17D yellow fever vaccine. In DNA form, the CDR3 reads TGTGCCAGCAGCCGCCGGGGACTAGCGGGGGACGGGGAGCAGTTCTTC. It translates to CASSRRGLAGDGEQFF.